The 25 T cell receptor beta chains in this list originate from one sample, sequenced in a study of radiation and T cells in renal cell carcinoma. Treatment: 15 Gy SBRT to primary tumor, nephrectomy 4 weeks later. Sequenced by immunoSEQ multiplex PCR; TCRdb stores in-frame clones only, minus some. The profile shows 20,000 or so clones, around 49% of them singletons. This specimen was tumor tissue, taken from a patient whose treatment included radiotherapy and nephrectomy. These receptors all come from a woman in her 50s with renal cell carcinoma.

This clone showed up just a few times. The chain uses TRBV6-5 and TRBJ1-1; D not certain. The length of the CDR3 is 15 residues. V was pared by 6 bases and J by 0 bases, with 14 bases between. Germline V gives CDR1 MNHEY, CDR2 SVGAGI. In DNA, the CDR3 is TGTGCCAGCAGGATCCAAGGACTGTTGAACACTGAAGCTTTCTTT. This codes for CASRIQGLLNTEAFF.

The rearrangement links TRBV2 to TRBJ1-6, with 7 bases that match TRBD1. The ends lost 5 bases at V and 5 bases at J; junction bases unmatched: 6. The CDR3 spans 15 residues. Germline assignment: CDR1 SNHLY and CDR2 FYNNEI. CDR3 protein: CASSRTGSNNSPLHF. As DNA, the CDR3 is TGTGCCAGCAGTAGGACAGGCAGTAATAATTCACCCCTCCACTTT.

The chain recombines TRBV6-5 with TRBJ1-1; TRBD1 is a possible D gene (5 bases). Germline CDR1 is MNHEY and CDR2 is SVGAGI. The CDR3 length is 14 residues. V shed 2 bases and J shed 4 bases, with 11 bases lying between them. CDR3 coding DNA: TGTGCCAGCAGTTACATCTCAGGGCGCACTGAAGCTTTCTTT. Translating it yields CASSYISGRTEAFF.

The chain recombines TRBV29-1 with TRBJ2-1; possibly TRBD2 for D (5 bases). The V end was cut by 4 bases, the J end by 0 bases, with 7 bases between. The CDR3 spans 13 residues. In germline, CDR1 is SQVTM, CDR2 ANQGSEA. This CDR3 is CSVAEVSYNEQFF. The DNA of the CDR3 is TGCAGCGTTGCGGAGGTCTCCTACAATGAGCAGTTCTTC.

Ten or more counts support this clone. V gene TRBV7-9 combines with J gene TRBJ2-1; D perhaps matches TRBD1 (5 bases). V lost 2 bases, J lost 7 bases, and 6 bases lay in between. The germline CDR1 and CDR2 sequences are SEHNR and FQNEAQ (reference sequence). The CDR3 sequence is 12 residues long. CDR3 bases: TGTGCCAGCAGCTTACAGGGTAATGAGCAGTTCTTC. This translates into CASSLQGNEQFF.

The CDR3 reads CASRWGYEDKGGEKLFF. CDR3 DNA: TGTGCCAGTCGCTGGGGATATGAGGACAAAGGCGGTGAAAAACTGTTTTTT. The J gene is TRBJ1-4, the V gene TRBV19; D might be TRBD1 (5 bases). With 8 bases removed from V and 7 bases from J, the gap between germline ends came to 26 bases. The CDR3 covers 17 residues. CDR1 and CDR2 from the germline V gene are LNHDA and SQIVND (reference sequence).

The chain carries TRBV2 and TRBJ1-3, with D possibly TRBD1 on 6 matching bases. V was shortened by 1 base and J by 6 bases, with 10 bases between the two germline ends. This CDR3 has 14 residues. CDR1 SNHLY and CDR2 FYNNEI come from the germline V gene. DNA for the CDR3: TGTGCCAGCAGTGAAGACAGGGTGGTAAACACCATATATTTT. This translates into CASSEDRVVNTIYF.

This clone has a count of ten or more. The chain carries TRBV10-1 and TRBJ1-5, with D unresolved. Per the germline V gene, CDR1 is WNHNN and CDR2 is SYGVQD (reference sequence). The CDR3 runs to 12 residues. V dropped 8 bases and J dropped 0 bases, with 5 bases sitting between them. CDR3 bases: TGCGCCAGCCCCGTTAGCAATCAGCCCCAGCATTTT. Its protein is CASPVSNQPQHF.

The chain has TRBV6-1 and TRBJ1-1; D call uncertain. V shed 8 bases and J shed 6 bases, with 10 bases lying between them. This CDR3 comprises 11 residues. Germline CDR1 reads MNHNS; CDR2 reads SASEGT. CDR3 sequence: CASGKRAEAFF. DNA for the CDR3: TGTGCCAGCGGGAAAAGGGCTGAAGCTTTCTTT.

This clone has just a few counts. V usage is TRBV25-1 and J usage is TRBJ2-5; TRBD2 is a possible D gene (5 bases). V was trimmed by 3 bases and J by 5 bases, leaving 16 bases between them. Per germline, CDR1 MGHDK and CDR2 SYGVNS. The CDR3 is made up of 15 amino acids. In DNA form, the CDR3 reads TGTGCCAGCAGTGACCGGGAACCAGCGGCGGAGACCCAGTACTTC. Translating gives CASSDREPAAETQYF.

There are a few counts of this clone. The chain joins TRBV4-2 to TRBJ1-2, with TRBD1 identical over 7 bases. Germline CDR1 and CDR2: LGHNA and YNFKEQ. The CDR3 loop spans 13 amino acids. Trimming removed 3 bases from V and 7 bases from J; junction bases left unmatched: 5. The chain's CDR3 is CASSHATGVGYTF. As DNA, the CDR3 is TGTGCCAGCAGCCATGCTACAGGGGTTGGCTACACCTTC.

The rearrangement uses TRBV6-5 and TRBJ1-6; D may be TRBD1 (6 bases). CDR1 is MNHEY and CDR2 is SVGAGI in the germline V gene. V was pared by 2 bases and J by 8 bases, with 10 bases between. The CDR3 covers 14 residues. The CDR3 protein is CASSYGQLHSPLHF. CDR3 bases: TGTGCCAGCAGTTACGGACAGCTCCATTCACCCCTCCACTTT.

The V and J genes are TRBV4-3 and TRBJ1-5, with D tentatively TRBD1 (5 bases). Trimming removed 0 bases at V and 6 bases at J, with 12 bases between. CDR1 is LGHNA, CDR2 YSLEER, per germline. This CDR3 spans 15 amino acids. The CDR3 DNA sequence: TGCGCCAGCAGCCAAGAGCGGCAGGGAGGTCAGCCCCAGCATTTT. This translates into CASSQERQGGQPQHF.

This sequence joins TRBV10-3 and TRBJ1-1; no firm D call. V lost 6 bases to trimming and J lost 1 base, with 3 bases between them. CDR1 is ENHRY, CDR2 SYGVKD, per germline. This CDR3 has 11 amino acids. The CDR3 is CAIRQNTEAFF. In DNA form, the CDR3 reads TGTGCCATCAGACAGAACACTGAAGCTTTCTTT.

On this clone: One junction end does not reproduce the germline sequence, and a read error may be involved. This chain uses TRBV30 with TRBJ2-7, with TRBD1 matching over 7 bases. The germline V gene has CDR1 GTSNPN and CDR2 SVGIG (reference sequence). The CDR3 length is 13 residues. CDR3 nucleotide sequence: TGTGCCTGGAGGACAGGGTATGTTAGCGAGCAGCACTTC. It translates to CAWRTGYVSEQHF.

A word on this clone: The junction departs from germline at one end; a sequencing error may be responsible. The rearrangement uses TRBV7-9 and TRBJ2-4, with unresolved D. The germline V gene encodes CDR1 SEHNR and CDR2 FQNEAQ (reference sequence). The CDR3 extends over 14 amino acids. In DNA form, the CDR3 reads TGTGCCAGCAGCTTAGGAGACCTCGGAGACATTCAATACTTC. This encodes CASSLGDLGDIQYF.

This clone has just a few counts. This chain connects TRBV4-3 to TRBJ1-2; D might be TRBD1 (5 bases). The germline V and J ends were trimmed by 0 bases and 4 bases, with 18 bases remaining between them. CDR3 length: 17 residues. The germline V gene has CDR1 LGHNA and CDR2 YSLEER. The CDR3 sequence: CASSQDYTKDGGYGYTF. CDR3 coding DNA: TGCGCCAGCAGCCAAGATTACACCAAGGACGGGGGCTATGGCTACACCTTC.

This chain connects TRBV7-3 to TRBJ2-3; 8 nucleotides line up with TRBD1. With 5 bases clipped from V and 4 bases from J, the junction kept 5 bases outside the gene matches. The CDR3 is made up of 14 amino acids. Germline V CDR1 and CDR2: SGHTA, FQGTGA. CDR3 in DNA: TGTGCCAGCAGCCTCCGGGACAGGTCAGATACGCAGTATTTT. Translated, it gives CASSLRDRSDTQYF.

The chain employs TRBV7-2 and TRBJ2-1, with D perhaps TRBD2 (6 bases). Per germline, CDR1 SGHTA and CDR2 FQGNSA. V was trimmed by 4 bases and J by 0 bases, leaving 10 bases between them. The CDR3 runs 15 residues. CDR3 nucleotide sequence: TGTGCCAGCAGCTCGGACGGGAGCTCCTACAATGAGCAGTTCTTC. Its translation is CASSSDGSSYNEQFF.

The table lists this clone with a few counts. CDR3 residues: CASSLTGPEDGYTF. CDR3 nucleotides: TGTGCCAGTAGCCTGACAGGGCCAGAGGATGGCTACACCTTC. The rearrangement joins TRBV19 to TRBJ1-2; 7 bases fit TRBD1. The V gene's germline CDR1 is LNHDA and CDR2 SQIVND (reference sequence). The junction had 10 bases not matched to a gene; V was cut back by 6 bases and J by 6 bases. This CDR3 contains 14 residues. The full variable domain, completed using reference TRBV19 and TRBJ1-2, is DGGITQSPKYLFRKEGQNVTLSCEQNLNHDAMYWYRQDPGQGLRLIYYSQIVNDFQKGDIAEGYSVSREKKESFPLTVTSAQKNPTAFYLCASSLTGPEDGYTFGSGTRLTVV.

The chain uses TRBV9 and TRBJ2-3; 11 nucleotides match TRBD2. Germline V lookup: CDR1 SGDLS, CDR2 YYNGEE. The CDR3 totals 18 residues. The junction had 8 bases not matched to a gene; V was cut back by 0 bases and J by 2 bases. The CDR3: CASSVVGSGGGFTDTQYF. The CDR3, as DNA: TGTGCCAGCAGCGTAGTCGGTAGCGGGGGGGGTTTCACAGATACGCAGTATTTT.

In nucleotides, the CDR3 is TGTGCCAGCAGCTCCTTTGGACTGTCCTACGAGCAGTACTTC. Its protein is CASSSFGLSYEQYF. The chain links TRBV6-5 to TRBJ2-7, with D possibly being TRBD2 (5 bases). Germline CDR1 MNHEY, CDR2 SVGAGI. Trimming shortened V by 6 bases and J by 1 base, and 13 bases separated the two germline ends. This CDR3 contains 14 residues.

This clone was seen a handful of times. The chain joins TRBV19 to TRBJ2-1, with D perhaps being TRBD1 or TRBD2 (6 bases each). This CDR3 is built from 13 residues. Germline V lookup: CDR1 LNHDA, CDR2 SQIVND (reference sequence). V was shortened by 7 bases and J by 10 bases, with 17 bases between the two germline ends. The CDR3 region has the DNA TGTGCCAGTACCCCCCCTCGCGGGACAGAGCAGTTCTTC. Protein sequence: CASTPPRGTEQFF.

This clone was seen many times. CDR3 coding DNA: TGTGCCAGCTCGACCAGGGGGCTGGTCTACGAGCAGTACTTC. Translation: CASSTRGLVYEQYF. This chain joins TRBV6-6 and TRBJ2-7; TRBD1 matches at 8 bases. Germline V CDR1 and CDR2: MNHNY, SVGAGI (reference sequence). This CDR3 spans 14 amino acids. V lost 8 bases, J lost 3 bases, and 9 bases stayed unmatched.

This clone has just a few counts. The chain employs TRBV13 and TRBJ1-2, with TRBD1 as a possible D gene (5 bases). The V gene lost 2 bases and the J gene lost 8 bases, with 21 bases spanning the gap. The CDR3 contains 16 residues. The V gene's germline CDR1 is PRHDT and CDR2 FYEKMQ (reference sequence). CDR3 nucleotide sequence: TGTGCCAGCAGCTTACGTGGAGGGACGGCCGCTAGAGGCTACACCTTC. It yields the protein CASSLRGGTAARGYTF.